One and the same sample provided the 19 T cell receptor beta chains below, sequenced in a study of T cells expressing NK-cell markers. Using the 5' RACE reads, TCRdb records one entry per CDR3 protein without DNA. Listed are about 450,000 distinct CDR3 sequences; more than 7% falls within the top ten. The sample was blood T cells: a sorted CD56 or NKG2C T cell subset, CD4+ or CD8+ T cells, or bulk PBMC T cells (not recorded which). The source is a woman aged 18 to 75 in good health.

The chain links TRBV29-1 to TRBJ2-1. This CDR3 has 12 amino acids. Germline CDR1 reads SQVTM; CDR2 reads ANQGSEA. The CDR3: CSVPSPYNEQFF.

The gene calls are TRBV7-7 and TRBJ2-3. The CDR3 runs to 15 residues. The germline CDR1 and CDR2 sequences are SSHAT and FNYEAQ (reference sequence). CDR3 sequence: CASSPYPASTDTQYF. The variable domain in full, with the rest retrieved from reference TRBV7-7 and TRBJ2-3, is GAGVSQSPRYKVTKRGQDVTLRCDPISSHATLYWYQQALGQGPEFLTYFNYEAQPDKSGLPSDRFSAERPEGSISTLTIQRTEQRDSAMYRCASSPYPASTDTQYFGPGTRLTVL.

The chain is built from TRBV9 and TRBJ1-1; the D gene TCRdb calls, TRBD1, cannot be checked with no DNA. Germline loops: CDR1 SGDLS, CDR2 YYNGEE. This CDR3 contains 14 residues. The CDR3 loop is CASSRDGGIAEAFF.

The chain employs TRBV2 and TRBJ2-2. Germline V lookup: CDR1 SNHLY, CDR2 FYNNEI. The CDR3 loop spans 13 amino acids. CDR3 sequence reads: CASRRRDTGELFF. Supplemented by reference TRBV2 and TRBJ2-2, the full variable domain reads EPEVTQTPSHQVTQMGQEVILRCVPISNHLYFYWYRQILGQKVEFLVSFYNNEISEKSEIFDDQFSVERPDGSNFTLKIRSTKLEDSAMYFCASRRRDTGELFFGEGSRLTVL.

The chain uses TRBV9 and TRBJ2-3; TCRdb designates TRBD1, a call that cannot be tested without DNA. The CDR3 totals 15 residues. Per the germline V gene, CDR1 is SGDLS and CDR2 is YYNGEE. This CDR3 is CASSASGTAPDTQYF.

The chain recombines TRBV11-2 with TRBJ2-5; the D call from TCRdb, TRBD2, cannot be confirmed without DNA. Per germline, CDR1 SGHAT and CDR2 FQNNGV. There are 18 residues in the CDR3. The CDR3 sequence: CASSWRGLAGSLQETQYF. The entire variable domain, with the rest obtained from reference TRBV11-2 and TRBJ2-5, is as follows: EAGVAQSPRYKIIEKRQSVAFWCNPISGHATLYWYQQILGQGPKLLIQFQNNGVVDDSQLPKDRFSAERLKGVDSTLKIQPAKLEDSAVYLCASSWRGLAGSLQETQYFGPGTRLLVL.

CDR3 protein: CSVSLPPGTSSSYEQYF. The chain carries TRBV29-1 and TRBJ2-7; the TCRdb D gene call, TRBD1, has no DNA to confirm it. The CDR3 has 17 amino acids. Germline CDR1 and CDR2: SQVTM and ANQGSEA.

The genes are TRBV19 and TRBJ1-5; absent DNA, TCRdb's TRBD1 call cannot be checked. The germline V gene has CDR1 LNHDA and CDR2 SQIVND (reference sequence). The CDR3 totals 18 residues. The CDR3 here is CASSPTRHRTGGDQPQHF.

The V call is TRBV12-3 or TRBV12-4, the J call TRBJ2-1; TCRdb indicates TRBD2, and absent DNA this call remains unverified. This CDR3 is 15 amino acids long. This chain's CDR3 is CASSRNSGRGNEQFF.

The J gene is TRBJ2-5, the V gene TRBV9; the TCRdb call, TRBD1, lacks DNA for checking. Germline CDR1 is SGDLS and CDR2 is YYNGEE. CDR3 length: 14 amino acids. The CDR3 protein is CASSAPTDMETQYF.

The chain links TRBV28 to TRBJ2-3. Per germline, CDR1 MDHEN and CDR2 SYDVKM. The CDR3 length is 12 residues. The CDR3 reads CASSLGWDTQYF.

The rearrangement uses TRBV5-1 and TRBJ1-2; TCRdb gives TRBD1 as the D gene, but with no DNA this cannot be confirmed. Germline V gene lookup returns CDR1 SGHRS and CDR2 YFSETQ. The CDR3 totals 14 residues. The CDR3: CASSADRGYYGYTF.

V usage is TRBV6-1 and J usage is TRBJ1-2; absent DNA, TCRdb's TRBD1 call cannot be checked. CDR3 size: 13 residues. The germline gives CDR1 MNHNS, CDR2 SASEGT. The CDR3 sequence is CASTPDTSYGYTF.

The gene calls are TRBV7-8 and TRBJ2-1. Per germline, CDR1 SGHVS and CDR2 FQNEAQ. The CDR3 loop spans 14 amino acids. CDR3 sequence reads: CASSLGGVNWEQFF. Full variable domain (missing parts from reference TRBV7-8 and TRBJ2-1): GAGVSQSPRYKVAKRGQDVALRCDPISGHVSLFWYQQALGQGPEFLTYFQNEAQLDKSGLPSDRFFAERPEGSVSTLKIQRTQQEDSAVYLCASSLGGVNWEQFFGPGTRLTVL.

The chain recombines TRBV19 with TRBJ1-5; the D call from TCRdb, TRBD1, cannot be confirmed without DNA. Germline V gene lookup returns CDR1 LNHDA and CDR2 SQIVND (reference sequence). The CDR3 covers 14 residues. The CDR3 is CASSKRQDNQPQHF.

This chain uses TRBV13 with TRBJ2-3. From germline, CDR1 is PRHDT and CDR2 FYEKMQ (reference sequence). The CDR3 extends over 15 amino acids. Here the CDR3 reads CASSSEERITDTQYF.

This chain connects TRBV29-1 to TRBJ2-2; TCRdb names TRBD1, which stays unverified in the absence of DNA. The CDR3 runs to 15 residues. Germline lookup yields CDR1 SQVTM and CDR2 ANQGSEA. The CDR3 region is CSVEPAGQNTGELFF.

The chain carries TRBV5-1 and TRBJ2-7; TCRdb designates TRBD2, a call that cannot be tested without DNA. Germline loops: CDR1 SGHRS, CDR2 YFSETQ. This CDR3 has 12 residues. CDR3 in amino acids: CASSREQNEQYF.

The V call is TRBV5-6, the J call TRBJ1-2; TCRdb's assignment of TRBD1 cannot be checked, as there is no DNA. The CDR3 sequence is 13 residues long. Per germline, CDR1 SGHDT and CDR2 YYEEEE. The CDR3 spells CASTQGQNYGYTF.